The 27 T cell receptor beta chains below come from one sample, sequenced in a study of cytomegalovirus exposure and HLA in healthy donors. The PCR employed 60 Vbeta primers together with 13 Jbeta primers. Using immunoSEQ multiplex PCR, the repertoire was profiled, and TCRdb retains in-frame clones only, with some absent. The sample yields about 140,000 clones, 70% to 80% seen once. The sequencing input was PBMCs. These receptors came from a woman aged 40 to 49 in good health and CMV-seronegative.

The chain links TRBV6-5 to TRBJ2-1, with TRBD2 matching 8 bases. Germline V gene lookup returns CDR1 MNHEY and CDR2 SVGAGI. Trimming took 8 bases from V and 6 from J; bases not matched to a gene: 12. The CDR3 is 15 amino acids. Written as DNA, the CDR3 is TGTGCCAGCGCCACGGGGGGGGGCCGTCCCAATGAGCAGTTCTTC. Translation: CASATGGGRPNEQFF.

This rearrangement joins TRBV18 to TRBJ2-7; the match to TRBD1 covers 8 bases. V lost 2 bases to trimming and J lost 2 bases; unmatched junction nucleotides: 5. The CDR3 spans 15 residues. Per the germline V gene, CDR1 is KGHSH and CDR2 is LQKENI. The CDR3 DNA reads TGTGCCAGCTCACCATCCGGGACAGGTACCTACGAGCAGTACTTC. As protein: CASSPSGTGTYEQYF. Based on the CDR3 plus reference TRBV18 and TRBJ2-7, the full variable domain is NAGVMQNPRHLVRRRGQEARLRCSPMKGHSHVYWYRQLPEEGLKFMVYLQKENIIDESGMPKERFSAEFPKEGPSILRIQQVVRGDSAAYFCASSPSGTGTYEQYFGPGTRLTVT.

The chain joins TRBV6-5 to TRBJ1-4, with unresolved D. Germline V lookup: CDR1 MNHEY, CDR2 SVGAGI. The CDR3 runs 13 residues. Between the trimmed V and J ends, which lost 0 bases and 8 bases, there was a span of 7 bases. The DNA of the CDR3 is TGTGCCAGCAGTTACTCCACGCGGGAAAAACTGTTTTTT. It encodes CASSYSTREKLFF.

In this sample, this clone turned up a few times. The chain links TRBV2 to TRBJ2-7; no reliable D call. CDR1 SNHLY and CDR2 FYNNEI come from the germline V gene. The CDR3 is made up of 9 amino acids. V shed 8 bases and J shed 6 bases, with 5 bases lying between them. CDR3 residues: CASGPEQYF. CDR3 nucleotide sequence: TGTGCCAGCGGGCCCGAGCAGTACTTC.

The V gene is TRBV11-3, the J gene TRBJ1-6; the D is unclear. Per germline, CDR1 SGHNT and CDR2 YENEEA. The CDR3 totals 16 residues. The V end was cut by 5 bases, the J end by 0 bases, with 11 bases between. CDR3 in DNA: TGTGCCAGCAGCGCCAGAGGGAGCTCCTATAATTCACCCCTCCACTTT. Translating gives CASSARGSSYNSPLHF.

The chain has TRBV10-3 and TRBJ2-3, with D perhaps TRBD2 (5 bases). Germline values: CDR1 ENHRY, CDR2 SYGVKD. The length of the CDR3 is 17 residues. Trimming pared 6 bases from V and 5 bases from J, leaving 24 bases between. This CDR3 reads CAISAEGLAGTGDTQYF. The CDR3 DNA reads as TGTGCCATCAGCGCAGAAGGTCTAGCCGGTACCGGAGATACGCAGTATTTT.

This clone was counted only a few times. This rearrangement joins TRBV7-2 to TRBJ2-7; weak D call: TRBD2 (6 bases). The CDR3 is made up of 15 amino acids. The germline V gene encodes CDR1 SGHTA and CDR2 FQGNSA. Deletions cut 3 bases from V and 0 bases from J, with 12 bases between. The CDR3 protein is CASSFPGSSSYEQYF. In DNA, the CDR3 is TGTGCCAGCAGCTTCCCCGGGAGTAGCTCCTACGAGCAGTACTTC.

V and J are TRBV6-6 and TRBJ2-5; 7 bases line up with TRBD2. The CDR3 is 15 residues long. V dropped 0 bases and J dropped 4; count of bases not matched to a gene: 5. Germline-derived CDR1 and CDR2 are MNHNY and SVGAGI (reference sequence). This chain's CDR3 is CASSYSKAGVETQYF. The CDR3 region has the DNA TGTGCCAGCAGTTACTCGAAGGCGGGAGTAGAGACCCAGTACTTC.

This clone was picked up one time. The chain recombines TRBV6-5 with TRBJ2-7; D may be TRBD2 (5 bases). Per germline, CDR1 MNHEY and CDR2 SVGAGI. The CDR3 is made up of 14 amino acids. The V end lost 8 bases, the J end lost 3 bases, and 17 bases lay between the germline ends. DNA for the CDR3: TGTGCCAGCGGTGAGGGCGTCGGGGTCTACGAGCAGTACTTC. Residues: CASGEGVGVYEQYF.

Regarding this clone: Germline and junction disagree at one end, which may indicate a read error. The chain carries TRBV11-2 and TRBJ2-5, with 7 bases aligning to TRBD1. CDR1 is SGHAT and CDR2 is FQNNGV in the germline V gene. The CDR3 runs 16 residues. The CDR3 coding sequence is TGTGCCAGCAGCCCGGGACAGACGGTACCAAGAGAGTCCCAGTACTTC. Translated: CASSPGQTVPRESQYF.

The rearrangement uses TRBV10-3 and TRBJ1-2; 7 nucleotides match TRBD1. Germline loops: CDR1 ENHRY, CDR2 SYGVKD. The CDR3 totals 14 residues. V was clipped by 6 bases and J by 4 bases; unmatched bases: 8. In DNA, the CDR3 is TGTGCCATCAGCACGAGACAGGGCGGCTATGGCTACACCTTC. This sequence encodes CAISTRQGGYGYTF.

V gene TRBV19 combines with J gene TRBJ2-5; 10 bases match TRBD1. This CDR3 has 15 amino acids. V lost 6 bases, J lost 1 base, and 5 bases stayed unmatched. Germline assignment: CDR1 LNHDA and CDR2 SQIVND (reference sequence). CDR3 amino acids: CASSPRTGGQETQYF. The CDR3, as DNA: TGTGCCAGTAGCCCCCGGACAGGGGGCCAAGAGACCCAGTACTTC.

This sequence joins TRBV5-4 and TRBJ1-2; TRBD1 agrees at 9 bases. The V and J ends lost 4 bases and 7 bases, in that order; junction bases with no gene match: 11. Germline assignment: CDR1 SGHNT and CDR2 YYREEE (reference sequence). The CDR3 totals 15 residues. CDR3 loop: CASSRDAGTGRGYTF. CDR3 nucleotides: TGTGCCAGCAGCCGCGACGCAGGGACAGGGCGTGGCTACACCTTC.

Only a few counts were recorded for this clone. V is TRBV5-4 and J is TRBJ2-2; 7 bases are a match to TRBD1. The trim removed 3 bases at V and 5 bases at J, leaving 7 bases unmatched. Germline CDR1 SGHNT, CDR2 YYREEE (reference sequence). This CDR3 is built from 15 residues. The CDR3 spells CASSSQTGKTGELFF. Here the CDR3 DNA reads TGTGCCAGCAGCTCCCAGACAGGGAAGACCGGGGAGCTGTTTTTT.

CDR3: CASSYSYHTQYF. CDR3 nucleotides: TGTGCCAGCAGTTACTCTTATCATACGCAGTATTTT. The chain uses TRBV6-6 and TRBJ2-3; D remains unclear. Per germline, CDR1 MNHNY and CDR2 SVGAGI (reference sequence). The CDR3 consists of 12 residues. V was shortened by 0 bases and J by 7 bases, with 5 bases between the two germline ends.

The chain uses TRBV28 and TRBJ2-1, with TRBD2 matching over 15 bases. CDR1 is MDHEN and CDR2 is SYDVKM in the germline V gene. V dropped 5 bases and J dropped 1; count of bases not matched to a gene: 3. The length of the CDR3 is 17 residues. CDR3: CASSGLAGGGSYNEQFF. As DNA, the CDR3 is TGTGCCAGCAGTGGACTAGCGGGAGGGGGGTCCTACAATGAGCAGTTCTTC.

This chain links TRBV28 with TRBJ2-1, with D perhaps TRBD2 (6 bases). The CDR3 totals 18 residues. V dropped 6 bases and J dropped 3 bases, with 24 bases sitting between them. The germline V gene has CDR1 MDHEN and CDR2 SYDVKM. The CDR3 sequence is CASSPLQRASGNYNEQFF. The CDR3 DNA reads as TGTGCCAGCAGCCCCCTACAGCGGGCGTCGGGGAACTACAATGAGCAGTTCTTC.

The V call is TRBV7-2, the J call TRBJ2-5; no clear D gene. TRBJ2-7 matches the DNA end more closely, so the J call is doubtful. The germline CDR1 and CDR2 sequences are SGHTA and FQGNSA. The CDR3 consists of 14 residues. The CDR3 region has the DNA TGTGCCAGCAGCTTAGGGTCGGGTTCCTACGAGCAGTACTTC. Its protein is CASSLGSGSYEQYF.

The rearrangement links TRBV18 to TRBJ1-6; maybe TRBD1 (5 bases). CDR1 is KGHSH and CDR2 is LQKENI in the germline V gene. Trimming shortened V by 4 bases and J by 7 bases, and 26 bases separated the two germline ends. The length of the CDR3 is 19 residues. CDR3: CASSRLEAFTTVMNSPLHF. The CDR3 DNA follows: TGTGCCAGCTCACGTCTCGAAGCGTTCACGACAGTCATGAATTCACCCCTCCACTTT. The full variable domain, in which reference TRBV18 and TRBJ1-6 provide the parts outside the CDR3, is NAGVMQNPRHLVRRRGQEARLRCSPMKGHSHVYWYRQLPEEGLKFMVYLQKENIIDESGMPKERFSAEFPKEGPSILRIQQVVRGDSAAYFCASSRLEAFTTVMNSPLHFGNGTRLTVT.

The chain joins TRBV2 to TRBJ2-7; TRBD2 agrees at 12 bases. The CDR3 totals 15 residues. CDR1 is SNHLY and CDR2 is FYNNEI in the germline V gene. V lost 4 bases and J lost 3; bases outside the gene matches: 4. In DNA, the CDR3 is TGTGCCAGCAGTGGCCTAGCGGGGGGGAACTACGAGCAGTACTTC. The encoded protein is CASSGLAGGNYEQYF.

J is TRBJ1-4 and V is TRBV19, with D possibly being TRBD1 (6 bases). Looked up from germline, CDR1 is LNHDA and CDR2 is SQIVND (reference sequence). V was pared by 6 bases and J by 4 bases, with 15 bases between. CDR3 length: 15 residues. The CDR3 loop reads CASSPGGAGNEKLFF. The DNA for the CDR3 is TGTGCCAGTAGCCCGGGGGGGGCAGGTAATGAAAAACTGTTTTTT.

The CDR3 DNA sequence: TGTGCCAGCAAAAATGGCAGGGCCTCGAACACTGAAGCTTTCTTT. This translates into CASKNGRASNTEAFF. The gene calls are TRBV28 and TRBJ1-1; D is perhaps TRBD1 (5 bases). CDR1 and CDR2 (germline): MDHEN, SYDVKM. This CDR3 spans 15 amino acids. The germline V and J ends were trimmed by 7 bases and 1 base, with 16 bases remaining between them.

This sequence joins TRBV28 and TRBJ2-7; 11 bases are a match to TRBD2. Looked up from germline, CDR1 is MDHEN and CDR2 is SYDVKM. The trim removed 7 bases at V and 3 bases at J, leaving 2 bases unmatched. The CDR3 is 13 residues long. CDR3 nucleotides: TGTGCCAGCATAGCGGGAGGGCTCTACGAGCAGTACTTC. Protein product: CASIAGGLYEQYF.

The CDR3 DNA reads TGTGCCAGCAGATACTCAGGGTACGGGGAGCTGTTTTTT. Its protein is CASRYSGYGELFF. The rearrangement uses TRBV7-9 and TRBJ2-2; a possible D gene is TRBD1 (5 bases). The CDR3 is made up of 13 amino acids. The germline CDR1 and CDR2 sequences are SEHNR and FQNEAQ (reference sequence). The V gene lost 6 bases and the J gene lost 7 bases, with 12 bases spanning the gap.

The V call is TRBV7-3, the J call TRBJ2-2; D is ambiguous. Germline V gene sequence: CDR1 SGHTA, CDR2 FQGTGA. This CDR3 contains 12 residues. Trimming removed 5 bases from V and 6 bases from J, with 7 bases in between. CDR3 loop: CASSPSPGELFF. Written as DNA, the CDR3 is TGTGCCAGCAGCCCAAGCCCCGGGGAGCTGTTTTTT.

The CDR3 here is CASSLGTGLAGELFF. CDR3 bases: TGTGCCAGCAGCCTGGGGACAGGTTTGGCCGGGGAGCTGTTTTTT. The gene calls are TRBV5-5 and TRBJ2-2; 8 bases line up with TRBD1. J lost 6 bases, V lost 4 bases, and 8 bases had no gene match. This CDR3 region has 15 residues. From germline, CDR1 is SGHKS and CDR2 YYEKEE (reference sequence).

The genes are TRBV19 and TRBJ2-7; 8 bases fit TRBD1. The CDR3 has 13 amino acids. CDR1 and CDR2 (germline): LNHDA, SQIVND (reference sequence). Trimming at V came to 3 bases and at J to 5 bases, leaving 3 bases not matched to a gene. In DNA, the CDR3 is TGTGCCAGTAGTATCTGGACAGGGAACGAGCAGTACTTC. Residues: CASSIWTGNEQYF.